These 14 T cell receptor beta chains came from one sample sequenced in a study of cytomegalovirus exposure and HLA in healthy donors. It was with 60 Vbeta and 13 Jbeta primers that the PCR ran. Data came from immunoSEQ multiplex PCR; TCRdb stores just in-frame clones and leaves some out. The table lists around 120,000 clones, 70% to 80% of them singletons, with about 3.1% in the top ten. Sequencing was performed on PBMCs. All receptors come from a human donor in good health.

The V gene is TRBV5-6, the J gene TRBJ2-1; 9 bases agree with TRBD2. The length of the CDR3 is 17 residues. Losses at the gene ends were 5 bases for V and 8 bases for J; bases not matched to a gene: 17. Germline V CDR1 and CDR2: SGHDT, YYEEEE. This chain's CDR3 is CASRLGGWREGRDEQFF. The CDR3 nucleotides are TGTGCCAGCAGACTAGGGGGTTGGCGGGAGGGTCGGGATGAGCAGTTCTTC.

The rearrangement uses TRBV6-5 and TRBJ2-5, with a weak D call TRBD2 (5 bases). Germline V lookup: CDR1 MNHEY, CDR2 SVGAGI. The CDR3 consists of 15 residues. V lost 2 bases and J lost 1, with 11 bases in between. The CDR3 region is CASSYGGGIQETQYF. CDR3 coding DNA: TGTGCCAGCAGTTACGGAGGAGGAATCCAAGAGACCCAGTACTTC.

This clone was seen a single time. V gene TRBV6-1 combines with J gene TRBJ1-2; D remains unclear. Germline values: CDR1 MNHNS, CDR2 SASEGT. Trimming left V 3 bases short and J 5 bases short, with 13 bases between. The CDR3 contains 14 residues. The CDR3 protein is CASSEHSSLYGYTF. The CDR3 DNA reads as TGTGCCAGCAGTGAGCACAGCTCGTTATATGGCTACACCTTC.

This chain connects TRBV29-1 to TRBJ2-3; 8 nucleotides agree with TRBD1. Germline V gene lookup returns CDR1 SQVTM and CDR2 ANQGSEA. The CDR3 runs 14 residues. V gave up 6 bases and J gave up 3 bases; unmatched junction bases: 8. CDR3 nucleotide sequence: TGCAGCGTCGACTTACAGGGGGGTACAGATACGCAGTATTTT. This sequence encodes CSVDLQGGTDTQYF.

This clone was seen only once. The V and J genes are TRBV28 and TRBJ1-5; D not resolved. Trimming took 2 bases from V and 7 from J, leaving 12 bases between them. This CDR3 spans 14 amino acids. The V gene's germline CDR1 is MDHEN and CDR2 SYDVKM. The CDR3 sequence: CASSLPPSRQPQHF. The DNA for the CDR3 is TGTGCCAGCAGTTTACCCCCTTCTCGGCAGCCCCAGCATTTT.

The V gene is TRBV6-1, the J gene TRBJ2-5, with a weak D call TRBD2 (5 bases). Germline V gene sequence: CDR1 MNHNS, CDR2 SASEGT. This CDR3 has 15 residues. V shed 2 bases and J shed 5 bases, with 15 bases lying between them. This chain's CDR3 is CASSETRVGLETQYF. The CDR3, as DNA: TGTGCCAGCAGTGAAACTAGGGTCGGTCTGGAGACCCAGTACTTC.

In DNA, the CDR3 is TGTGCCAGCAGCTTTCCAGAGGGGGCATCTGAAGCTTTCTTT. The encoded protein is CASSFPEGASEAFF. This chain connects TRBV7-3 to TRBJ1-1; 7 bases align to TRBD1. This CDR3 has 14 amino acids. Trimming cost V 3 bases and J 6 bases; bases outside gene matches: 7. Germline V gene lookup returns CDR1 SGHTA and CDR2 FQGTGA.

The chain has TRBV7-8 and TRBJ1-5; a possible D gene is TRBD1 (5 bases). Germline loops: CDR1 SGHVS, CDR2 FQNEAQ. V gave up 5 bases and J gave up 4 bases, with 6 bases separating them. This CDR3 has 12 residues. The CDR3 sequence: CASSRGNQPQHF. The CDR3 DNA reads as TGTGCCAGCAGCAGGGGTAATCAGCCCCAGCATTTT.

The chain links TRBV7-2 to TRBJ1-3; D gene unclear. V lost 2 bases and J 0 bases, leaving 5 bases between the germline ends. This CDR3 spans 14 amino acids. Germline V gives CDR1 SGHTA, CDR2 FQGNSA. The DNA for the CDR3 is TGTGCCAGCAGCTTACATGTCTCTGGAAACACCATATATTTT. Translating it yields CASSLHVSGNTIYF.

This chain joins TRBV2 and TRBJ1-5; 9 positions match TRBD1. CDR1 and CDR2 (germline): SNHLY, FYNNEI. The CDR3 length is 20 residues. The V segment lost 2 bases and the J segment 0 bases; nucleotides outside the gene matches: 14. CDR3 sequence reads: CASSELTLGQGHYSNQPQHF. The CDR3 DNA follows: TGTGCCAGCAGTGAATTAACCTTGGGACAGGGCCATTATAGCAATCAGCCCCAGCATTTT. Filled out from reference TRBV2 and TRBJ1-5, the complete variable domain reads EPEVTQTPSHQVTQMGQEVILRCVPISNHLYFYWYRQILGQKVEFLVSFYNNEISEKSEIFDDQFSVERPDGSNFTLKIRSTKLEDSAMYFCASSELTLGQGHYSNQPQHFGDGTRLSIL.

This clone was picked up a small number of times. The chain carries TRBV7-8 and TRBJ1-3, with D tentatively TRBD1 (6 bases). Trimming removed 5 bases from V and 4 bases from J, with 15 bases in between. The CDR3 extends over 15 amino acids. The germline CDR1 and CDR2 sequences are SGHVS and FQNEAQ. CDR3 amino acids: CASSLTTRGGNTIYF. CDR3 nucleotides: TGTGCCAGCAGCCTTACGACCAGGGGAGGAAACACCATATATTTT.

CDR3: CASSPTNDYEQYF. For the CDR3, the DNA is TGCGCCAGCAGCCCAACGAACGACTACGAGCAGTACTTC. V gene TRBV5-1 combines with J gene TRBJ2-5; no reliable D call. The DNA end is more similar to TRBJ2-7, so the J call may be wrong. The germline CDR1 and CDR2 sequences are SGHRS and YFSETQ. The CDR3 runs 13 residues.

The sample holds one count of this clone. V and J are TRBV2 and TRBJ1-5; D is unresolved. Germline lookup yields CDR1 SNHLY and CDR2 FYNNEI. This CDR3 is built from 13 residues. The germline V and J ends were trimmed by 6 bases and 0 bases, with 6 bases remaining between them. CDR3 amino acids: CASRTGSNQPQHF. CDR3 sequence (DNA): TGTGCCAGCAGGACGGGTAGCAATCAGCCCCAGCATTTT. The whole variable domain, filled in from reference TRBV2 and TRBJ1-5, reads EPEVTQTPSHQVTQMGQEVILRCVPISNHLYFYWYRQILGQKVEFLVSFYNNEISEKSEIFDDQFSVERPDGSNFTLKIRSTKLEDSAMYFCASRTGSNQPQHFGDGTRLSIL.

The rearrangement links TRBV4-1 to TRBJ1-1; no reliable D call. Germline V gene sequence: CDR1 MGHRA, CDR2 YSYEKL. The CDR3 is 12 residues long. V was trimmed by 0 bases and J by 12 bases, leaving 11 bases between them. CDR3 DNA sequence: TGCGCCAGCAGCCAAGAGACTTTGGAGACTTTCTTT. Translated, it gives CASSQETLETFF.